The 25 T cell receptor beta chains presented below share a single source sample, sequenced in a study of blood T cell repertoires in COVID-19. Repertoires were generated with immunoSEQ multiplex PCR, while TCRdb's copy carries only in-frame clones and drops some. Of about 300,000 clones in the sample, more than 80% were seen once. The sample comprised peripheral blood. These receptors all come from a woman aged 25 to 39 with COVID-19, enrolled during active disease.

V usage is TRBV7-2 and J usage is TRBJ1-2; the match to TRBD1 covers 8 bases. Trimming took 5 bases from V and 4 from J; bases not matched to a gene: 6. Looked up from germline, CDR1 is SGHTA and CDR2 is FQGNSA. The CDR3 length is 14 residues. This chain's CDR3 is CASSARTGSYGYTF. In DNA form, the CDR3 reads TGTGCCAGCAGCGCCAGGACAGGGAGCTATGGCTACACCTTC.

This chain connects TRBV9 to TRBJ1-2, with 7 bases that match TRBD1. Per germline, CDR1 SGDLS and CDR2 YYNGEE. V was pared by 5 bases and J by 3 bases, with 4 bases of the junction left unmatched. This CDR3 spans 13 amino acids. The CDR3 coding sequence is TGTGCCAGCAGAGACAGGGAGGACTATGGCTACACCTTC. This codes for CASRDREDYGYTF.

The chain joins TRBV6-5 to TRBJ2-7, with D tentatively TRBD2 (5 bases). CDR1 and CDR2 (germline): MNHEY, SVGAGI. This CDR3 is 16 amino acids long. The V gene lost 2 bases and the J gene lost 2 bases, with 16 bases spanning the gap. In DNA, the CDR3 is TGTGCCAGCAGTTACGAACCCCCGGGAATAACCTACGAGCAGTACTTC. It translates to CASSYEPPGITYEQYF.

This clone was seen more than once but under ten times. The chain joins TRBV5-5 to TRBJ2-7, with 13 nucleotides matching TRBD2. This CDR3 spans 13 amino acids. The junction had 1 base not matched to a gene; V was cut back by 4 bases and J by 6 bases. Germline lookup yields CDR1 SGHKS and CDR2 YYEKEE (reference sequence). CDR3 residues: CASSRTSGSEQYF. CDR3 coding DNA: TGTGCCAGCAGCCGGACTAGCGGGAGCGAGCAGTACTTC.

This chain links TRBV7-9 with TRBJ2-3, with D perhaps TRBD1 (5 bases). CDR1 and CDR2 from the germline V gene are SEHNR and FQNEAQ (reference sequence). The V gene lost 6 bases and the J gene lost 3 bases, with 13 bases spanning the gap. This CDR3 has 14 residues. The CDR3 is CASSLIRVTDTQYF. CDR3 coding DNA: TGTGCCAGCAGTTTAATCAGGGTTACAGATACGCAGTATTTT.

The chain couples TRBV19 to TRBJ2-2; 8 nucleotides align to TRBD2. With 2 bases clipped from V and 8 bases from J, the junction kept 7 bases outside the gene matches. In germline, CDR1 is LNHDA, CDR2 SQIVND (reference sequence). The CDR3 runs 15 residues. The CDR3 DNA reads TGTGCCAGTAGTATATTAGCGGGAAAGGTGGGGGAGCTGTTTTTT. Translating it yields CASSILAGKVGELFF.

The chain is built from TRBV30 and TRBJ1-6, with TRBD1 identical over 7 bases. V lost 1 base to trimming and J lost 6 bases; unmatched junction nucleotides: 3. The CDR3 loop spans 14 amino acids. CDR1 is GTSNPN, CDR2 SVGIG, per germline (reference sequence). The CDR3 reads CAWSGQGFNSPLHF. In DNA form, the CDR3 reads TGTGCCTGGAGTGGACAGGGCTTTAATTCACCCCTCCACTTT. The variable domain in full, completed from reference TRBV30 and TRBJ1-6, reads SQTIHQWPATLVQPVGSPLSLECTVEGTSNPNLYWYRQAAGRGLQLLFYSVGIGQISSEVPQNLSASRPQDRQFILSSKKLLLSDSGFYLCAWSGQGFNSPLHFGNGTRLTVT.

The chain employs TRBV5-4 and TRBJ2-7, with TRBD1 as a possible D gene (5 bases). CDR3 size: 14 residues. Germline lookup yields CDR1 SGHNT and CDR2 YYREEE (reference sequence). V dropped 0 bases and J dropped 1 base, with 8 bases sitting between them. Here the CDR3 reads CASSLEAGSYEQYF. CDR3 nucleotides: TGTGCCAGCAGCTTGGAGGCAGGGTCCTACGAGCAGTACTTC.

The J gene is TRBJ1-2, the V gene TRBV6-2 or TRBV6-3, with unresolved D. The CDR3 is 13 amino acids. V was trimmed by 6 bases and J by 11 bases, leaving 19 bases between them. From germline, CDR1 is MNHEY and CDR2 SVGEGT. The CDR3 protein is CASSKDGAGEYTF. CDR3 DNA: TGTGCCAGCAGCAAGGACGGAGCGGGAGAATACACCTTC.

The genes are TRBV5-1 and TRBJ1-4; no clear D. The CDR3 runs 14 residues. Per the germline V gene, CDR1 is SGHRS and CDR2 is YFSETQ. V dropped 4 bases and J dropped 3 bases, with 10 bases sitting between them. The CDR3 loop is CASSLGSANEKLFF. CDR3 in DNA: TGCGCCAGCAGCCTCGGGTCAGCTAATGAAAAACTGTTTTTT.

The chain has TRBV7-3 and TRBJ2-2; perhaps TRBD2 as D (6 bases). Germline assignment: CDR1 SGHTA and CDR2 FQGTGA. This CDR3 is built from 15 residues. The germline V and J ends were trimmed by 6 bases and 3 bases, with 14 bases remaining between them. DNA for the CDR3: TGTGCCAGCAGATTAGCGGAAACATACACCGGGGAGCTGTTTTTT. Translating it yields CASRLAETYTGELFF.

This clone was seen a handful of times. The CDR3 sequence is CASSPRGRTNYGYTF. CDR3 DNA: TGTGCCAGCAGCCCCAGGGGGCGGACTAACTATGGCTACACCTTC. The chain combines TRBV3-1 (or the pseudogene TRBV3-2) with TRBJ1-2, with 8 bases fitting TRBD1. Germline trimming cut 4 bases from V and 0 bases from J; bases unmatched to any gene: 4. The CDR3 is 15 residues long. CDR1 and CDR2 (germline): LGHDT, YNNKEL (reference sequence).

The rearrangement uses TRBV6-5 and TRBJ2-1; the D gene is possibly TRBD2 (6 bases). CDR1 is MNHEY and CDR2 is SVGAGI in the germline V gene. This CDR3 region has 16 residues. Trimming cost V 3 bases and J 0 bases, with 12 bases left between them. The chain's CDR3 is CASSYGGGRSYNEQFF. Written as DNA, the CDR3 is TGTGCCAGCAGTTATGGGGGAGGACGCTCCTACAATGAGCAGTTCTTC.

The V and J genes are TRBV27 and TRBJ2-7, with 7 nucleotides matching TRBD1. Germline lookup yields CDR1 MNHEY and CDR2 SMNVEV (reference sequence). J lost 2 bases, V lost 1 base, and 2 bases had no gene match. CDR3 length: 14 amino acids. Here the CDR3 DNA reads TGTGCCAGCAGTTTATATGGGACAGCCTACGAGCAGTACTTC. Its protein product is CASSLYGTAYEQYF.

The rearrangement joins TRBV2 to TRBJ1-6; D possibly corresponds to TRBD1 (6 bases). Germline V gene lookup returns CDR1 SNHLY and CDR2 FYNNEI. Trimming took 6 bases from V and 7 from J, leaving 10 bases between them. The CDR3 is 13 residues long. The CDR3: CASSRTANSPLHF. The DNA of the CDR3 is TGTGCCAGCAGCAGGACAGCCAATTCACCCCTCCACTTT.

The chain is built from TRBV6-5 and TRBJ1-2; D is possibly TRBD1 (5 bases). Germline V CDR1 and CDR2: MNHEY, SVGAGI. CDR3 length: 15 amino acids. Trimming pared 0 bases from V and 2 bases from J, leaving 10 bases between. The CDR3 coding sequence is TGTGCCAGCAGTTACTCGACTAGGGGAAACTATGGCTACACCTTC. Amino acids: CASSYSTRGNYGYTF.

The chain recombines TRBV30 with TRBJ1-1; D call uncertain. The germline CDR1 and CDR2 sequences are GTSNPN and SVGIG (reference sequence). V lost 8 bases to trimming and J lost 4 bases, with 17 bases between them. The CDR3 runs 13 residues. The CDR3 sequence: CARSRGFGTEAFF. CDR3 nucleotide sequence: TGTGCCCGCTCCCGAGGTTTTGGCACTGAAGCTTTCTTT. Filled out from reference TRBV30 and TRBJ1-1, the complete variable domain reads SQTIHQWPATLVQPVGSPLSLECTVEGTSNPNLYWYRQAAGRGLQLLFYSVGIGQISSEVPQNLSASRPQDRQFILSSKKLLLSDSGFYLCARSRGFGTEAFFGQGTRLTVV.

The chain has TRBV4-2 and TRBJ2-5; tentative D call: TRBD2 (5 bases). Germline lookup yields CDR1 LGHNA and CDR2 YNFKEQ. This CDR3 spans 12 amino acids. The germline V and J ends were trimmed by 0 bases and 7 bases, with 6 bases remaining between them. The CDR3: CASSQDSVTQYF. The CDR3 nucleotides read TGTGCCAGCAGCCAAGATAGCGTGACCCAGTACTTC.

As DNA, the CDR3 is TGTGCCAGCAGCGGGTGGGGCAGCAGCTTTGAAAAACTGTTTTTT. It codes for CASSGWGSSFEKLFF. The chain links TRBV5-4 to TRBJ1-4, with D tentatively TRBD1 (5 bases). CDR1 is SGHNT and CDR2 is YYREEE in the germline V gene (reference sequence). The CDR3 is 15 amino acids. V lost 4 bases and J 7 bases, leaving 17 bases between the germline ends.

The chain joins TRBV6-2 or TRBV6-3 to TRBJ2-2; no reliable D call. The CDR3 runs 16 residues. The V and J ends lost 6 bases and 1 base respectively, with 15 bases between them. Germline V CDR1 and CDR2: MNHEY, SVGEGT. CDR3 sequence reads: CASSITPSMNTGELFF. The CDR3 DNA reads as TGTGCCAGCAGCATAACCCCCAGTATGAACACCGGGGAGCTGTTTTTT.

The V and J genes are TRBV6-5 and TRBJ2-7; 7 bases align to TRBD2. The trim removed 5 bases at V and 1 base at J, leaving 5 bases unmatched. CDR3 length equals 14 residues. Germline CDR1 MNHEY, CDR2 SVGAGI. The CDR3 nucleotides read TGTGCCAGCAGTCGGGCGGGAGTGTCCTACGAGCAGTACTTC. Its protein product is CASSRAGVSYEQYF.

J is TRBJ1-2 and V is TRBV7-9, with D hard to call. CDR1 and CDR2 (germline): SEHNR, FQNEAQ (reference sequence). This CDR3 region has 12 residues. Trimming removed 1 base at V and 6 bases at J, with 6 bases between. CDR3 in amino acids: CASSLGSDGYTF. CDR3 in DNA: TGTGCCAGCAGCTTAGGATCAGATGGCTACACCTTC.

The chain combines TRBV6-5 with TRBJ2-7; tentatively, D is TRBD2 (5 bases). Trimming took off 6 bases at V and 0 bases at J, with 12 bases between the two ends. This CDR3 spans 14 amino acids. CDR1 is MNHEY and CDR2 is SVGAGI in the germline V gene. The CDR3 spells CASSRRTDSYEQYF. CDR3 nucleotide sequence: TGTGCCAGCAGCAGGAGGACGGACTCCTACGAGCAGTACTTC.

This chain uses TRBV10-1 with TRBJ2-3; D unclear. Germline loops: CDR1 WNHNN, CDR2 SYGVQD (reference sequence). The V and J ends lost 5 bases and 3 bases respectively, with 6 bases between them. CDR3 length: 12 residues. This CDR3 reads CASSLGTDTQYF. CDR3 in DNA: TGCGCCAGCAGTCTCGGGACAGATACGCAGTATTTT.

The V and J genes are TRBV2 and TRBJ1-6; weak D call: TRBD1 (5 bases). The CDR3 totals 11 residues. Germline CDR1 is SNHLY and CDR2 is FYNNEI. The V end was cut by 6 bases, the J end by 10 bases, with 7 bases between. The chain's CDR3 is CASSRESPLHF. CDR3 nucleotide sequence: TGTGCCAGCAGCAGGGAATCACCCCTCCACTTT.